This TCR beta chain is drawn from a study of cytomegalovirus exposure and HLA in healthy donors. PCR used 60 Vbeta primers and 13 Jbeta primers. Only in-frame clones appear in the TCRdb table, and some are missing; sequencing was by immunoSEQ multiplex PCR. The profile covers more than 100,000 clones, with 79% appearing a single time and approximately 0.99% taken by the ten largest. Findings and limits, study-wide: Per a prior analysis, the majority of TCR beta V segments were productive roughly 87% or roughly 30% of the time.

The J segment lost 6 bases and the V segment lost 5 bases, leaving 5 bases of the junction unmatched. This CDR3 contains 14 residues. CDR1 SEHNR and CDR2 FQNEAQ come from the germline V gene (reference sequence). This clone showed up just a few times. Its antigen is currently unknown. The V gene is TRBV7-9, the J gene TRBJ2-1; 9 bases are a match to TRBD1. The TCR sequence derives from a male donor in good health and CMV-seronegative. Input material: PBMCs. CDR3 sequence (DNA): TGTGCCAGCAGCCCCGGACAGGGGTTCAATGAGCAGTTCTTC. Protein sequence: CASSPGQGFNEQFF.